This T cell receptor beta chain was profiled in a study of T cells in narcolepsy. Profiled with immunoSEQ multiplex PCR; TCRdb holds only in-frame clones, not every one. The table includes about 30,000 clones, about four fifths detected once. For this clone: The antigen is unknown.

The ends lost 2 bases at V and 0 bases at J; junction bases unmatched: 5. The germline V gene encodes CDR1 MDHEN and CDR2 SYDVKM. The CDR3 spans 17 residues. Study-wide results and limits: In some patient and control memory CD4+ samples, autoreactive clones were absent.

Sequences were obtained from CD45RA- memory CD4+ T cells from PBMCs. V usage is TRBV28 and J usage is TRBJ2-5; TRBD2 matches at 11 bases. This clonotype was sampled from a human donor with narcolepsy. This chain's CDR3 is CASSLGGLAVDQETQYF. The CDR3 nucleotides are TGTGCCAGCAGTTTAGGGGGACTAGCGGTAGACCAAGAGACCCAGTACTTC.